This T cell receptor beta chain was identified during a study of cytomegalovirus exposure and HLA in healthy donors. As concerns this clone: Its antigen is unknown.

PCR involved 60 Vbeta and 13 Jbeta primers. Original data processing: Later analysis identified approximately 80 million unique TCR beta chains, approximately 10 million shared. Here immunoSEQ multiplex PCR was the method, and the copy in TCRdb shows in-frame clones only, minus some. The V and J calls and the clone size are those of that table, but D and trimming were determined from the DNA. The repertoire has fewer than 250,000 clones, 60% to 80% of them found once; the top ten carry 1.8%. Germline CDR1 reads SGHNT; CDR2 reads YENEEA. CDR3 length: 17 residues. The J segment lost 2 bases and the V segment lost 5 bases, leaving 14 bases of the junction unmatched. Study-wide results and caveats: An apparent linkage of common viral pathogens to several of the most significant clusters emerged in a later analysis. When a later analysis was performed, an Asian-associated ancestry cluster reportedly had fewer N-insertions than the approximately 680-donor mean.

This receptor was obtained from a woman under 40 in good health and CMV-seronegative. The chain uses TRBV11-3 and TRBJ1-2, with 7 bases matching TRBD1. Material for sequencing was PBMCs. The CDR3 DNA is TGTGCCAGCAGCACTCCACCGGGGACAGAGATCAACTATGGCTACACCTTC. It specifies CASSTPPGTEINYGYTF.